In this sample, the clone carrying this TCR beta chain turned up a few times. What it binds is unknown. With template switching, a universal primer site was added, and the cDNA carried unique molecular identifiers. MiXCR, run by TCRdb on the 5' RACE reads, gives a single entry per CDR3 protein. The table has under 300,000 distinct CDR3 sequences, about an eighth seen once. These data come from a study of identical twins. Broader study findings: Beta out-of-frame sequences displayed a weaker excess of sharing between twins. Because invariant MAIT and iNKT cells could be present, zero-insertion analyses could be partly confounded.

This CDR3 spans 13 amino acids. V shed 1 base and J shed 7 bases, with 8 bases lying between them. CDR1 is MNHNS and CDR2 is SASEGT in the germline V gene. These same records also appear under a second study, on yellow fever vaccine responses in identical twins.

This clonotype originated in a woman in her late teens or twenties in good health. V gene TRBV6-1 combines with J gene TRBJ1-5, with D unresolved. Sequencing was carried out using memory (CD45RO+) T cells sorted from blood. CDR3 sequence: CASSEEGKQPQHF. The CDR3 coding sequence is TGTGCCAGCAGTGAAGAGGGAAAGCAGCCCCAGCATTTT.